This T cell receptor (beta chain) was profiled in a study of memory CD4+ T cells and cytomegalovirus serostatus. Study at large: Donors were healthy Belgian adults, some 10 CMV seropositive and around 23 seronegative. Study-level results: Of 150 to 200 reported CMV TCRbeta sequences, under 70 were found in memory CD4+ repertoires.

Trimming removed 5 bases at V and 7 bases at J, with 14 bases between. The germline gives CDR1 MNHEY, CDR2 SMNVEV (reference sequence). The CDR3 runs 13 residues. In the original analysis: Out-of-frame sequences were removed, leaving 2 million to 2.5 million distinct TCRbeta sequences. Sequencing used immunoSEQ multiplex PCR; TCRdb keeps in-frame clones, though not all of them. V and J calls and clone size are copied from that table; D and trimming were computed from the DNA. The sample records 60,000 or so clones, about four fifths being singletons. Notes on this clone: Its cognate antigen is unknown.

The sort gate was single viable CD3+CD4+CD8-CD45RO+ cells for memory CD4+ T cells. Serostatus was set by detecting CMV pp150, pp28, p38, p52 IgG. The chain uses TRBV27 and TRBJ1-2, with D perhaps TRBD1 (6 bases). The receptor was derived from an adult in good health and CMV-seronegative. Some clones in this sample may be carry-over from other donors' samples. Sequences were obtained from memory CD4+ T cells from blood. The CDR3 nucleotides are TGTGCCAGCAGTCCTTCGAGGGGGGCTGGCTACACCTTC. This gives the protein CASSPSRGAGYTF.